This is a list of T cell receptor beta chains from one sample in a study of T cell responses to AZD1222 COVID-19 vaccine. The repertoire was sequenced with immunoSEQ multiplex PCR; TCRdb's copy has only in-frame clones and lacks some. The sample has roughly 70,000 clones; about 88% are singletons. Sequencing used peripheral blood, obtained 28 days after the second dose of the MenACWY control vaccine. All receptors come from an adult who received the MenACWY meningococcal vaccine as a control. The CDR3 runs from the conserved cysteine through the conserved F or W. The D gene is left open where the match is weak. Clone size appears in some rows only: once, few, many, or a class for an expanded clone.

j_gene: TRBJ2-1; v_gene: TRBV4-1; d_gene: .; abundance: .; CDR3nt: TGCGCCAGCAGCCAAGATTTGGCAGGGCGAACCTACAATGAGCAGTTCTTC; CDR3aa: CASSQDLAGRTYNEQFF
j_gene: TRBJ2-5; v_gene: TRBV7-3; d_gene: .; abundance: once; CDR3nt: TGTGCCAGCAGCTTAAATGCCAGGGAGACCCAGTACTTC; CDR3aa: CASSLNARETQYF
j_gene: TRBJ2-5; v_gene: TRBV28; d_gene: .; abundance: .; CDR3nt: TGTGCCAGCAGTTCGCCGGAGGGGAACCAAGAGACCCAGTACTTC; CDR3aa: CASSSPEGNQETQYF
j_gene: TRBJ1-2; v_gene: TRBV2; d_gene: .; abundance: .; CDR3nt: TGTGCCAGCAACCTATTGGGACTTCACTATGGCTACACCTTC; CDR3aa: CASNLLGLHYGYTF
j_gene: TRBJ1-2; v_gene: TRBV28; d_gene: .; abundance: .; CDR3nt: TGTGCCAGCAGTTTTACCCCGATGGGAGGCTACACCTTC; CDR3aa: CASSFTPMGGYTF
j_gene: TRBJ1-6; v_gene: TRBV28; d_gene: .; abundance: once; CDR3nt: TGTGCCAGCATTTCCTTGTATAATTCACCCCTCCACTTT; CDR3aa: CASISLYNSPLHF
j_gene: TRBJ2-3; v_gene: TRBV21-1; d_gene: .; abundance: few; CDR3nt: TGTGCCAGCAGCAAGGGGTTTAGCACAGATACGCAGTATTTT; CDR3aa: CASSKGFSTDTQYF
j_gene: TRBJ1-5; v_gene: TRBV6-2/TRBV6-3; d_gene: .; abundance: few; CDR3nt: TGTGCCAGCAGTTTCGGCGGGCGCAATCAGCCCCAGCATTTT; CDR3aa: CASSFGGRNQPQHF
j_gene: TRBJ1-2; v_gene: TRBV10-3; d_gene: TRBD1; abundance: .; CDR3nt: TGTGCCATCAGCTCGGGACAGGCGCCCTATGGCTACACCTTC; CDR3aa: CAISSGQAPYGYTF
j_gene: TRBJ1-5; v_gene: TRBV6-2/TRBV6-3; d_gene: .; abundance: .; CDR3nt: TGTGCCAGCAGTGACCTCGGGGGCAATCAGCCCCAGCATTTT; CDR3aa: CASSDLGGNQPQHF
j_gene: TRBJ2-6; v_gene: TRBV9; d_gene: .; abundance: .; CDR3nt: TGTGCCAGCAGCTTACGAGCGGGCCCCTCTGGGGCCAACGTCCTGACTTTC; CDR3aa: CASSLRAGPSGANVLTF
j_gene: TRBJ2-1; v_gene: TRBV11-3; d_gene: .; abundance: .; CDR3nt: TGTGCCAGCAGCTTATTTCCTGGCCAGGGACAGTTCTTC; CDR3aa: CASSLFPGQGQFF
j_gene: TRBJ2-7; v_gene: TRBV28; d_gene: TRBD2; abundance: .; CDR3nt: TGTGCCAGCAGATTAGCGGGACTAACCCACGAGCAGTACTTC; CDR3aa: CASRLAGLTHEQYF
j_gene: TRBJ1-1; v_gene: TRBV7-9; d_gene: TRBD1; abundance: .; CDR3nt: TGTGCCAGCAGCTTTAAACTTTTTGACAGGGTGGTCACTGAAGCTTTCTTT; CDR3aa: CASSFKLFDRVVTEAFF
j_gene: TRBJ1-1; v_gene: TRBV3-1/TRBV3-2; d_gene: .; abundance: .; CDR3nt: TGTGCCAGCAGCCAAAGATTGGTAGAGGAGGGTAGAGCTTTCTTT; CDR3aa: CASSQRLVEEGRAFF
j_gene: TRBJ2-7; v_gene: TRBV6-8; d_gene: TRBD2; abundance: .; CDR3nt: TGTGCCAGCAAGGGACTAGCGGGAGACCACGAGCAGTACTTC; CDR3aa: CASKGLAGDHEQYF
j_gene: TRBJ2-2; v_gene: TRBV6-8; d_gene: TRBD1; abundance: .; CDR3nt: TGTGCCAGCAGAACCGGGACAGGCACCGGGGAGCTGTTTTTT; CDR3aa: CASRTGTGTGELFF
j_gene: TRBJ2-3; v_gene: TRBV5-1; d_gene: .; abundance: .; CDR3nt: TGCGCCAGCAGCAGAAGACCCGGGGGCCCGGGAGGGGGCCCAGATACGCAGTATTTT; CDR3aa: CASSRRPGGPGGGPDTQYF
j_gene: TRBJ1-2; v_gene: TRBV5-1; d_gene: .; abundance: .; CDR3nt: TGCGCCAGCAGCTTGGGGCAGGTCCTTGGCTATGGCTACACCTTC; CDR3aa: CASSLGQVLGYGYTF
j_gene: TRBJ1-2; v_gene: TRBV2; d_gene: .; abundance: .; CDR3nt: TGTGCCAGCACCGAAGATACTTCCAGGTATGGCTACACCTTC; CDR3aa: CASTEDTSRYGYTF
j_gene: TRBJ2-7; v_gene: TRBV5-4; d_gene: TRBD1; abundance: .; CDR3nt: TGTGCCAGCAGCTTGCCCTCCGGGACAGTTCTTGGGGAGCAGTACTTC; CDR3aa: CASSLPSGTVLGEQYF
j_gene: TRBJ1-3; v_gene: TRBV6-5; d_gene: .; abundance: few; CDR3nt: TGTGCCTCACAACCGGGGGGAGGTGGAAACACCATATATTTT; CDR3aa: CASQPGGGGNTIYF
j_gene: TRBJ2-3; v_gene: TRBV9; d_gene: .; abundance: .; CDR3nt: TGTGCCAGCAGCGTAGAGGGCGGGGATACGCAGTATTTT; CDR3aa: CASSVEGGDTQYF
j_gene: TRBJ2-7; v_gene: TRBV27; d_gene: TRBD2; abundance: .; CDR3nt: TGTGCCAGCAGTCTCGCAGCGGGGTCCTCCTACGAGCAGTACTTC; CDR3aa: CASSLAAGSSYEQYF
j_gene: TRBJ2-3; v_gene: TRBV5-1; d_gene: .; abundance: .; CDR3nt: TGCGCCAGCAGCTTCGGGCAGGGGACAGATACGCAGTATTTT; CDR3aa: CASSFGQGTDTQYF
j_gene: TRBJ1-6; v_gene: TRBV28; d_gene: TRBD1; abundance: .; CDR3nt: TGTGCCAGCAGTTTTTCCAGGGACAGATGGTCACCCCTCCACTTT; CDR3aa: CASSFSRDRWSPLHF
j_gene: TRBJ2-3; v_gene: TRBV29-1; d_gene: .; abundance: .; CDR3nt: TGCAGCGTTGAACAGGGGAAGTCAGATACGCAGTATTTT; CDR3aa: CSVEQGKSDTQYF
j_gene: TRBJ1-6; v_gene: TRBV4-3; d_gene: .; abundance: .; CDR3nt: TGCGCCAGCAGCCCTACTACGGACGCCCCAATCTCACCCCTCCACTTT; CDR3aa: CASSPTTDAPISPLHF
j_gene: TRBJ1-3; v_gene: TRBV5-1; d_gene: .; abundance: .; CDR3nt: TGCGCCAGCAGCTTGGGGCGAGGGACCTCTGGAAACACCATATATTTT; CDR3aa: CASSLGRGTSGNTIYF
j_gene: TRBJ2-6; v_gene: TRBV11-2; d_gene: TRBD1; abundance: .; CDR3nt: TGTGCCAGCAGCCCCGGTGACAGGGGTCAGGGGGCCAACGTCCTGACTTTC; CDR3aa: CASSPGDRGQGANVLTF
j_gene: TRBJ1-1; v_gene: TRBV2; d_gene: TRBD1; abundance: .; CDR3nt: TGTGCCAGCAGTGACGCTGACAGGGTGAAAGTTTTCTTT; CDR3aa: CASSDADRVKVFF
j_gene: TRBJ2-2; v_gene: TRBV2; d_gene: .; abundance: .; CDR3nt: TGTGCCAGTACAACCGGGACGGCCAGAAGGACCGGGGAGCTGTTTTTT; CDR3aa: CASTTGTARRTGELFF
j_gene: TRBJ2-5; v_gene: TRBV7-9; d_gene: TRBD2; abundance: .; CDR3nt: TGTGCCAGCAGCTCCGGACTAGCGGGAGTATGGGAAGGGGAGACCCAGTACTTC; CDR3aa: CASSSGLAGVWEGETQYF
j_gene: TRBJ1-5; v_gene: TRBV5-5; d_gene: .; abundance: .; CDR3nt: TGTGCCAGCAGCTTCAGTTACAATCAGCCCCAGCATTTT; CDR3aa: CASSFSYNQPQHF
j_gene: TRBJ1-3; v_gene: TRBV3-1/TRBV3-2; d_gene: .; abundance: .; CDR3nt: TGTGCCAGCAGTCGTCGACAGGTGAGGGACACCATATATTTT; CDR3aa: CASSRRQVRDTIYF
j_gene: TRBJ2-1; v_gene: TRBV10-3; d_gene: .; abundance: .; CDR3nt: TGTGCCATCAGTGACGGCAGCCGCTCCTACAATGAGCAGTTCTTC; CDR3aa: CAISDGSRSYNEQFF
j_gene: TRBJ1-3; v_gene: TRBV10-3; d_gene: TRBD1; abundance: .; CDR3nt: TGTGCCATCAGTGAGGGTGTCGGGACAGCACTCTCTGGAAACACCATATATTTT; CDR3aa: CAISEGVGTALSGNTIYF
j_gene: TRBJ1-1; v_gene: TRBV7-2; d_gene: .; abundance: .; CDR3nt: TGTGCCAGCAGCTTAGCGCGAGGTACTGAAGCTTTCTTT; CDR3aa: CASSLARGTEAFF
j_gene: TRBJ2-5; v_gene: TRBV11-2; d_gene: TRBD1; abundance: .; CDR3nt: TGTGCCAGCAGCTCGGGCTTGACAGGGGGAGAGACCCAGTACTTC; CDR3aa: CASSSGLTGGETQYF
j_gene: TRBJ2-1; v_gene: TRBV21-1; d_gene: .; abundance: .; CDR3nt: TGTGCCAGCAGCAAAACCCGAACTAGCGGGATACACGACAATGAGCAGTTCTTC; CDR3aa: CASSKTRTSGIHDNEQFF
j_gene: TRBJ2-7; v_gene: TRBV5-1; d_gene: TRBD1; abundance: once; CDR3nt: TGCGCCAGCAGCTTCAACAGGGGGGAGCAGTACTTC; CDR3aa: CASSFNRGEQYF
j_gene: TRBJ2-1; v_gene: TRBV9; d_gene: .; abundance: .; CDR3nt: TGTGCCAGCAGCGAGGTTGGAGGGACTTTCTACAATGAGCAGTTCTTC; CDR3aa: CASSEVGGTFYNEQFF
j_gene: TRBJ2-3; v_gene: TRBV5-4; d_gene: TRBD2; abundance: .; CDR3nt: TGTGCCAGCAGCTTGGTGGTAGCGGGGGTAGATACGCAGTATTTT; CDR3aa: CASSLVVAGVDTQYF
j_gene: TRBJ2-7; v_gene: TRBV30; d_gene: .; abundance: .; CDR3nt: TGTGCCTGGAGTGGAATACTAGTATCCTACGAGCAGTACTTC; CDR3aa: CAWSGILVSYEQYF
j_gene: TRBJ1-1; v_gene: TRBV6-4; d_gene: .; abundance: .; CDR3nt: TGTGCCAGCCGACCCTCGGGGTCCCCTGAAGCTTTCTTT; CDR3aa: CASRPSGSPEAFF
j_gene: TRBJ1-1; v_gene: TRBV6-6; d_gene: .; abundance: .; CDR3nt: TGTGCCAGCAGTTACTCTAAGGGCCCGAACACTGAAGCTTTCTTT; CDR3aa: CASSYSKGPNTEAFF
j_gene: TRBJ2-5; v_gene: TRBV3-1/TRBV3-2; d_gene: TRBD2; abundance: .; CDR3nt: TGTGCCAGCAGCCTACTCGGGGGAGGGGACGAGACCCAGTACTTC; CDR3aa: CASSLLGGGDETQYF
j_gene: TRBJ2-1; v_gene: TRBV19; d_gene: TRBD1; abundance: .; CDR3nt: TGTGCCAGTACCCCGACAGGGTTGGGTTTCAATGAGCAGTTCTTC; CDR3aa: CASTPTGLGFNEQFF
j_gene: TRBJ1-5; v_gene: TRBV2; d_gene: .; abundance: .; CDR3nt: TGTGCCAGCAGTGAACGGGAGTATAGCAATCAGCCCCAGCATTTT; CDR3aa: CASSEREYSNQPQHF
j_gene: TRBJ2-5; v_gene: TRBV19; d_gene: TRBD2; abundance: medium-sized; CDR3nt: TGTGCCAGTAGTATGTGGGGAGGGGAGACCCAGTACTTC; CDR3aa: CASSMWGGETQYF
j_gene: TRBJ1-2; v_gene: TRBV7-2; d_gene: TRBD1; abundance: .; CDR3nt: TGTGCCAGCAGCTTAACCTCGGGACAGGGTCCAGCTAACTATGGCTACACCTTC; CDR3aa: CASSLTSGQGPANYGYTF
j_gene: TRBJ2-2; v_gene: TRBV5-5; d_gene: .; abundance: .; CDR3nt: TGTGCCAGCAAGATCAATTTGGGAGACGGGGAGCTGTTTTTT; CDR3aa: CASKINLGDGELFF
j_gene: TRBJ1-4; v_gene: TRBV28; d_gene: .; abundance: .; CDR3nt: TGTGCCAGCAGTCTTTACAGGGAGGTTGAAAAACTGTTTTTT; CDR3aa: CASSLYREVEKLFF
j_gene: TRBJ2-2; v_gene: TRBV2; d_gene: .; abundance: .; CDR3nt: TGTGCCAGCAGTTCGCCTGGACGCCCGACCGGGGAGCTGTTTTTT; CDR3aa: CASSSPGRPTGELFF
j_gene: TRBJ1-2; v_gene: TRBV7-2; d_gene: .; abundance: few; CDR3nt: TGTGCCAGCAGCTCCACTCCCCCGACGGGCTACACCTTC; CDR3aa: CASSSTPPTGYTF
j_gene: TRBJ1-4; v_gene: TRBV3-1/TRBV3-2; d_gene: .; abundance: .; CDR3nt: TGTGCCAGCCAGCTGGGGGTCGGAGAAAAACTGTTTTTT; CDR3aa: CASQLGVGEKLFF
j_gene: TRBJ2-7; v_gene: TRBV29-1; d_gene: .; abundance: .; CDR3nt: TGCAGCGTTGAACGGGGCGAGGGGAGATCCTACGAGCAGTACTTC; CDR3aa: CSVERGEGRSYEQYF